This TCR beta chain was captured by sequencing in a study of kidney transplant recipient with SARS-CoV-2 infection. TCRdb passed the reads through MiXCR, listing each CDR3 protein once. The sample has roughly 250,000 distinct CDR3 sequences, about 28% seen once. Trimming cost V 0 bases and J 4 bases, with 4 bases left between them. The CDR3 sequence is 13 residues long. Germline CDR1 is LGHDT and CDR2 is YNNKEL (reference sequence). This clonotype was found many times. The specimen comprised a blood sample, sampled at baseline and on day 111 from a kidney transplant recipient. This receptor was obtained from a male patient younger than 45 who had COVID-19 and was a kidney transplant recipient. The graft donor may have given rise to some T cells. The genes are TRBV3-1 and TRBJ1-5; D remains unclear. The CDR3 spells CASSQETNQPQHF. CDR3 nucleotide sequence: TGTGCCAGCAGCCAAGAGACTAATCAGCCCCAGCATTTT.